Following are 15 T cell receptor beta chains from one sample sequenced in a study of regulatory T cells in long-lasting Graves disease listed by TCRdb under 2021. The time point label, as the study defines it: newly diagnosed GD, antithyroid drugs for less than 3 months. For both TCR sequencing and RNA sequencing, RNA was extracted from PBMCs in TRIzol. Receptors were amplified or captured by multiplex PCR. The run used an Illumina HiSeq 4000. To build TCR beta libraries, CDR3 regions were amplified by Arm-PCR using iRepertoire HTBI primers. The public reads were run again by TCRdb, first through fastp at Q25 and then through MiXCR, and only productive beta chains were kept. Each CDR3 protein appears once, grouped with its most common genes and DNA. Within this sample are some 220,000 distinct CDR3 sequences, with 15% to 20% of them counted one time only. Clones ranked in the top ten supply 12% of the sample.

The same data also went into a second study, on T cells in Graves' hyperthyroidism and ophthalmopathy.

The material sequenced was peripheral blood mononuclear cells (PBMCs), taken at new diagnosis, from a patient treated with antithyroid drugs. The receptors come from a woman in her twenties or thirties with Graves disease. Donor details come from another sample of the same person, matched by shared clones.

This clonotype was seen at least ten times. CDR3 sequence reads: CASSLSGGSGEKLFF. As DNA, the CDR3 is TGTGCCAGCAGTTTATCAGGCGGCTCAGGGGAAAAACTGTTTTTT. The chain has TRBV6-2 or TRBV6-3 and TRBJ1-4, with D maybe TRBD1 (5 bases). The length of the CDR3 is 15 residues. Germline assignment: CDR1 MNHEY and CDR2 SVGEGT. The ends were cut back, 4 bases at V and 8 bases at J, with 17 bases in the middle.

This clonotype was seen many times. The V call is TRBV12-3 or TRBV12-4, the J call TRBJ2-2; D unclear. This CDR3 has 13 residues. Trimming stripped 3 bases from V and 5 bases from J, with 7 bases between. The CDR3 loop is CASSLSLTGELFF. DNA of the CDR3: TGTGCCAGCAGTTTGAGTCTGACCGGGGAGCTGTTTTTT.

This clonotype was seen many times. The chain uses TRBV28 and TRBJ2-3, with 9 bases aligning to TRBD1. Germline V gene lookup returns CDR1 MDHEN and CDR2 SYDVKM. V shed 4 bases, J shed 3 bases, and the junction held 8 bases outside the gene matches. The CDR3 spans 16 residues. Here the CDR3 DNA reads TGTGCCAGCAGTTCCCCGGGACAGGGTATGACAGATACGCAGTATTTT. Translation: CASSSPGQGMTDTQYF.

A word on this clonotype: A much larger clone sits a single nucleotide away, making a read error possible. The chain has TRBV2 and TRBJ2-6; D remains unclear. The CDR3 has 17 residues. V lost 3 bases, J lost 0 bases, and 12 bases lay in between. Germline V gene data show CDR1 as SNHLY and CDR2 as FYNNEI. In DNA form, the CDR3 reads TGTGCCAGCAGTGAGTCTCCACCTACCTCTGGGGCCAACGTCCTGACTTTC. It is translated as CASSESPPTSGANVLTF.

This chain connects TRBV7-2 to TRBJ2-4; 7 bases map to TRBD1. Per the germline V gene, CDR1 is SGHTA and CDR2 is FQGNSA. The length of the CDR3 is 16 residues. With 5 bases clipped from V and 2 bases from J, the junction kept 9 bases outside the gene matches. The CDR3 DNA reads as TGTGCCAGCAGCCACAGGGGCGGAACATCCAAAAACATTCAGTACTTC. It encodes CASSHRGGTSKNIQYF.

This clonotype came up many times. This chain links TRBV30 with TRBJ1-4; D is unresolved. CDR1 and CDR2 (germline): GTSNPN, SVGIG (reference sequence). This CDR3 has 15 amino acids. V gave up 4 bases and J gave up 0 bases, with 12 bases separating them. This chain's CDR3 is CAWNTAAATNEKLFF. The DNA for the CDR3 is TGTGCCTGGAATACGGCAGCGGCAACTAATGAAAAACTGTTTTTT. Full variable domain (missing parts from reference TRBV30 and TRBJ1-4): SQTIHQWPATLVQPVGSPLSLECTVEGTSNPNLYWYRQAAGRGLQLLFYSVGIGQISSEVPQNLSASRPQDRQFILSSKKLLLSDSGFYLCAWNTAAATNEKLFFGSGTQLSVL.

Notes on this clonotype: A read error may explain this, as a much larger clone is one base away. V is TRBV6-2 or TRBV6-3 and J is TRBJ2-7; 10 bases fit TRBD1. Germline lookup yields CDR1 MNHEY and CDR2 SVGEGT. The trim removed 1 base at V and 4 bases at J, leaving 7 bases unmatched. The CDR3 extends over 16 amino acids. DNA for the CDR3: TGTGCCAGCAGTTACTGCGGGACAGGGGCCAGGTACGAGCAGTACTTC. Translated: CASSYCGTGARYEQYF.

This clonotype was found many times. The junction differs from germline at one of its ends, possibly a read error. This chain links TRBV5-1 with TRBJ2-1; TRBD2 agrees at 8 bases. The CDR3 is 15 amino acids. Germline assignment: CDR1 SGHRS and CDR2 YFSETQ. CDR3 bases: TGCGCCAGCAGCTTGGCCGGGTTGGAAGCGGGAGATTTCGTCTTC. Protein: CASSLAGLEAGDFVF.

This clonotype has at least ten counts. V and J are TRBV12-3 or TRBV12-4 and TRBJ1-5, with D perhaps TRBD1 (5 bases). The CDR3 has 14 residues. V was cut by 3 bases and J by 0 bases, with 6 bases left in between. The CDR3 region has the DNA TGTGCCAGCAGTTTGGGGGTTAGCAATCAGCCCCAGCATTTT. It encodes CASSLGVSNQPQHF.

This clonotype was detected only a few times. This likely stems from a read error, as it lies one base from a far larger clone. V gene TRBV3-1 combines with J gene TRBJ2-1; no firm D call. Germline assignment: CDR1 LGHDT and CDR2 YNNKEL (reference sequence). Trimming left V 4 bases short and J 13 bases short, with 23 bases between. The CDR3 has 15 amino acids. The DNA of the CDR3 is TGTGCCAGCAGCCCCGGAGTCCAGAACCAAGAGACCCAGTTCTTC. Translating it yields CASSPGVQNQETQFF.

This clonotype was detected ten times or more. J is TRBJ2-3 and V is TRBV4-1; 9 nucleotides agree with TRBD2. The CDR3 runs 18 residues. Per the germline V gene, CDR1 is MGHRA and CDR2 is YSYEKL. Trimming cost V 2 bases and J 0 bases; bases outside gene matches: 9. CDR3 region: CASSQRLAGTSSTDTQYF. The CDR3 DNA reads TGCGCCAGCAGCCAAAGGCTAGCGGGGACCTCTAGCACAGATACGCAGTATTTT.

This chain joins TRBV10-3 and TRBJ2-2, with D possibly being TRBD1 (5 bases). V was trimmed by 8 bases and J by 1 base, leaving 17 bases between them. Germline V gene sequence: CDR1 ENHRY, CDR2 SYGVKD. The CDR3 has 16 residues. The CDR3 DNA follows: TGTGCCATCGGGGTCCAGGCAGGGCTGAACACCGGGGAGCTGTTTTTT. Encoded protein: CAIGVQAGLNTGELFF.

This clonotype has at least ten counts. The CDR3, as DNA: TGTGCCAGCAAATTTGGGGACACTGAAGCTTTCTTT. Encoded protein: CASKFGDTEAFF. The V gene is TRBV6-1, the J gene TRBJ1-1; D is ambiguous. The CDR3 is 12 amino acids. Trimming cost V 7 bases and J 3 bases, with 9 bases left between them. Germline CDR1 reads MNHNS; CDR2 reads SASEGT.

This clonotype was counted many times. The chain combines TRBV4-1 with TRBJ1-6; the D gene is possibly TRBD1 (5 bases). The CDR3 has 16 residues. With 6 bases removed from V and 7 bases from J, the gap between germline ends came to 19 bases. Germline CDR1 is MGHRA and CDR2 is YSYEKL. The CDR3 sequence: CASRATPGPLNSPLHF. The CDR3 nucleotides are TGCGCCAGCAGAGCTACTCCGGGACCCCTGAATTCACCCCTCCACTTT.

For the CDR3, the DNA is TGCAGTGTCCCGGACAGAGTCTATGGCTACACCTTC. Translated: CSVPDRVYGYTF. The chain carries TRBV20-1 and TRBJ1-2, with D tentatively TRBD1 (6 bases). Germline CDR1 DFQATT, CDR2 SNEGSKA (reference sequence). V lost 7 bases and J lost 4, with 13 bases in between. The CDR3 covers 12 residues.